The present T cell receptor (beta chain) was sequenced within a study of blood T cell repertoires in COVID-19. Background on the study: Samples representing acute and convalescent COVID-19 were sourced from the United States, Italy and Spain.

Allocation to cohorts depended on clinical history reported by the participants. Before they entered the study, exposed participants had met a COVID-19 case within 2 weeks. The protocol was immunoSEQ multiplex PCR, while the TCRdb copy is restricted to in-frame clones and leaves out a portion. The sample lists approximately 280,000 clones; roughly 80% were seen once. Sequences were obtained from PBMCs or T cells enriched from blood (not recorded which). This TCR derives from a man aged 35 to 55 who had been exposed to COVID-19.

CDR3 coding DNA: TGTGCCAGCAGCAAATGGAGGACCAGAAAGGTGTATGGCTACACCTTC. It yields the protein CASSKWRTRKVYGYTF. This chain uses TRBV21-1 with TRBJ1-2. TRBV21-1 counts as a pseudogene. The CDR3 runs 16 residues.